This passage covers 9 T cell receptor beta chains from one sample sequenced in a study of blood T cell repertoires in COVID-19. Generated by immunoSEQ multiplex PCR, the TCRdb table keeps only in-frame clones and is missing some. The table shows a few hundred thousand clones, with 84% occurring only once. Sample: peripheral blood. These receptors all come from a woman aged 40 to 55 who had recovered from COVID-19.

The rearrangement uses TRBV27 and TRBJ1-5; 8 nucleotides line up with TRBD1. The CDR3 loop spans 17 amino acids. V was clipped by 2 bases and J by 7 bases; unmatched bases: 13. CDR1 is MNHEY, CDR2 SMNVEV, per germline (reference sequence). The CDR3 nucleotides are TGTGCCAGCAGTTTAAGGCCAGGGGGCCGACTAGGACAGCCCCAGCATTTT. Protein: CASSLRPGGRLGQPQHF.

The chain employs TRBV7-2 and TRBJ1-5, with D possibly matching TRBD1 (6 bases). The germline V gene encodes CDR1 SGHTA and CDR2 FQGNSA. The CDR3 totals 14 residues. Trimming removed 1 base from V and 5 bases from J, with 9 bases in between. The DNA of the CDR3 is TGTGCCAGCAGCTTAGTACAGGGCGATCAGCCCCAGCATTTT. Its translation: CASSLVQGDQPQHF.

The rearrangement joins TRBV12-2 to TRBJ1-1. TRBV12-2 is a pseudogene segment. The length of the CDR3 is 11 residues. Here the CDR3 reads CASRLSLAAFF. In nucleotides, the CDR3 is TGTGCAAGTCGCTTATCCCTAGCGGCTTTCTTT.

The CDR3: CASRRSGFNEQFF. The CDR3 DNA is TGTGCCAGCAGGCGGTCCGGATTCAATGAGCAGTTCTTC. This sequence joins TRBV2 and TRBJ2-1; D remains unclear. Trimming took 6 bases from V and 6 from J, leaving 12 bases between them. Germline V lookup: CDR1 SNHLY, CDR2 FYNNEI. The length of the CDR3 is 13 residues. Drawing the rest from reference TRBV2 and TRBJ2-1, the complete variable domain is EPEVTQTPSHQVTQMGQEVILRCVPISNHLYFYWYRQILGQKVEFLVSFYNNEISEKSEIFDDQFSVERPDGSNFTLKIRSTKLEDSAMYFCASRRSGFNEQFFGPGTRLTVL.

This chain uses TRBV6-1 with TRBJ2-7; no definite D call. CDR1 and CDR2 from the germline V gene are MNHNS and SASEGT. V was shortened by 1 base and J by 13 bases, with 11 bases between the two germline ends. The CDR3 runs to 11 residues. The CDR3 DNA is TGTGCCAGCAGTGAAGTCGGCGGCACCTACTTC. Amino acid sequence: CASSEVGGTYF.

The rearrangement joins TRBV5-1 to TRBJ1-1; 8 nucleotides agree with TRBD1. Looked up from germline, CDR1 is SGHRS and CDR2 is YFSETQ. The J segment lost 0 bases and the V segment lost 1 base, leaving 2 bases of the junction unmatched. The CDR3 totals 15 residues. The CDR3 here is CASSLLGQVNTEAFF. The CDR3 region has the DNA TGCGCCAGCAGCTTGTTGGGACAGGTGAACACTGAAGCTTTCTTT.

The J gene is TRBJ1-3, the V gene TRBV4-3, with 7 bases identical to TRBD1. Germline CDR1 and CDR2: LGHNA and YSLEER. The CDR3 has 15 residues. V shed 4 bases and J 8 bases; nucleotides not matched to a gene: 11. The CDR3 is CASSLNDRDGDTIYF. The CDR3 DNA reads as TGCGCCAGCAGCCTGAACGACAGGGATGGGGACACCATATATTTT.

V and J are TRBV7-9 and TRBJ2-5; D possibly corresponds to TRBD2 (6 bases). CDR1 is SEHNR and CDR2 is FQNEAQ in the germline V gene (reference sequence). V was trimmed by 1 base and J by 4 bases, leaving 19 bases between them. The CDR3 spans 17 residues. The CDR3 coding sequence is TGTGCCAGCAGCTTAGAAATTACGGCGGGGATGGGAGAGACCCAGTACTTC. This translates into CASSLEITAGMGETQYF.

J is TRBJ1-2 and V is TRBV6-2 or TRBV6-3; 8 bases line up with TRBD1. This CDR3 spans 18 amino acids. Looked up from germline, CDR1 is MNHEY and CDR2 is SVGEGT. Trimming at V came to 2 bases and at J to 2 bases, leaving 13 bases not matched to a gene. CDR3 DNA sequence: TGTGCCAGCAGTTACCAAATAGGAACCTGGGACAGGAACTATGGCTACACCTTC. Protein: CASSYQIGTWDRNYGYTF.